The entry that follows covers one T cell receptor beta chain sequence. Its antigen is still unknown. These data are taken from a study of shared clonotypes between healthy human individuals. Findings and limits, study-wide: Around 4.7% of naive CD4 clonotypes were shared across four donors.

The material for each subset, its genomic DNA, was split evenly across several immunoSEQ plates. In the original workflow: Because ImmunoSEQ provided only junction sequences with no quality scores, the filtering differed. Libraries were prepared by immunoSEQ multiplex PCR; TCRdb keeps only in-frame clonotypes and omits some of them. The V and J calls and clone size come from that table; D and trimming were worked out from the DNA. The profile shows over a million clones, around 97% of them singletons. The CDR3 loop spans 17 amino acids. V shed 1 base and J 2 bases; nucleotides not matched to a gene: 6. Germline CDR1 SGHTA, CDR2 FQGNSA.

The chain links TRBV7-2 to TRBJ2-7, with TRBD2 matching 12 bases. Sequenced material: naive CD4+ T cells sorted from blood. Described subset: CD45RA+ positively selected. The receptor's source is a man between 25 and 39 years old in good health. The CDR3 is CASSLGLAGALPYEQYF. CDR3 coding DNA: TGTGCCAGCAGCTTAGGACTAGCGGGAGCCCTTCCCTACGAGCAGTACTTC.